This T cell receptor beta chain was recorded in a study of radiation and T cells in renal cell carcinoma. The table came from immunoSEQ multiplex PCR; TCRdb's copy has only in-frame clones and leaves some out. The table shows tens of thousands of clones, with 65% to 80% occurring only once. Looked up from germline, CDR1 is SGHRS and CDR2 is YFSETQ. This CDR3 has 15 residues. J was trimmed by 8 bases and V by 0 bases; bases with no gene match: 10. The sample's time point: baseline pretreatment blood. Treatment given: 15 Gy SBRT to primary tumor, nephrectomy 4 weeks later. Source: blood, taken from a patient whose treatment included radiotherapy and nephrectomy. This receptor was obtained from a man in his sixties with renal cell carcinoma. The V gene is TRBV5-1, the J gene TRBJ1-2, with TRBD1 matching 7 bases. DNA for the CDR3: TGCGCCAGCAGCTTGGGGGGACAGCTCTCTTACGGCTACACCTTC. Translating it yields CASSLGGQLSYGYTF.